These 24 T cell receptor beta chains originate from one sample sequenced in a study of cytomegalovirus exposure and HLA in healthy donors. In the PCR, 60 Vbeta and 13 Jbeta primers were used. Data came from immunoSEQ multiplex PCR; TCRdb stores just in-frame clones and leaves some out. This table holds tens of thousands of clones, about three quarters found once. Sequenced sample: PBMCs. These TCRs come from a woman between 35 and 50 years old in good health and CMV-seropositive.

This chain connects TRBV4-2 to TRBJ2-7; TRBD2 matches 12 bases. This CDR3 spans 16 amino acids. After removal of 0 bases from V and 5 bases from J, the junction contained 5 bases not matched to a gene. The V gene's germline CDR1 is LGHNA and CDR2 YNFKEQ. DNA of the CDR3: TGTGCCAGCAGCCAAGAACTAGCGGGGGGCCACGACGAGCAGTACTTC. Its protein product is CASSQELAGGHDEQYF.

The gene calls are TRBV5-1 and TRBJ2-7; maybe TRBD1 (7 bases). Germline CDR1 and CDR2: SGHRS and YFSETQ. Deletions cut 4 bases from V and 3 bases from J, with 26 bases between. This CDR3 is built from 18 residues. The CDR3 DNA follows: TGCGCCAGCAGCCCCCAGGGGGGCCCGTCTTTCATATACTACGAGCAGTACTTC. It is translated as CASSPQGGPSFIYYEQYF.

The V and J genes are TRBV15 and TRBJ1-4, with 7 nucleotides matching TRBD1. The CDR3 sequence is 16 residues long. Germline lookup yields CDR1 LNHNV and CDR2 YYDKDF (reference sequence). Losses at the gene ends were 0 bases for V and 8 bases for J; bases not matched to a gene: 9. CDR3 in amino acids: CATSRDPRGVREKLFF. Here the CDR3 DNA reads TGTGCCACCAGCAGAGATCCCAGGGGGGTGAGGGAAAAACTGTTTTTT.

The gene calls are TRBV7-3 and TRBJ2-5, with D tentatively TRBD1 (7 bases). This CDR3 has 14 residues. Trimming removed 5 bases at V and 7 bases at J, with 17 bases between. CDR1 is SGHTA and CDR2 is FQGTGA in the germline V gene. The CDR3 sequence: CASSPEGASGTQYF. The CDR3 bases are TGTGCCAGCAGCCCGGAGGGGGCATCAGGGACCCAGTACTTC.

The CDR3 region is CASSQDPGWSSGANVLTF. CDR3 in DNA: TGCGCCAGCAGCCAGGACCCAGGGTGGAGCTCTGGGGCCAACGTCCTGACTTTC. This rearrangement joins TRBV4-1 to TRBJ2-6; D possibly corresponds to TRBD1 (5 bases). The germline CDR1 and CDR2 sequences are MGHRA and YSYEKL. Trimming took 3 bases from V and 0 from J, leaving 15 bases between them. The CDR3 runs 18 residues.

The rearrangement uses TRBV10-1 and TRBJ2-3, with D possibly TRBD2 on 6 matching bases. V shed 4 bases and J shed 2 bases, with 13 bases lying between them. CDR1 and CDR2 (germline): WNHNN, SYGVQD (reference sequence). The CDR3 spans 15 residues. This CDR3 is CASSARRGDTDTQYF. CDR3 nucleotides: TGCGCCAGCAGTGCGAGGCGGGGAGACACAGATACGCAGTATTTT.

The chain links TRBV7-9 to TRBJ1-2, with D unresolved. Trimming took 5 bases from V and 7 from J, leaving 20 bases between them. Germline-derived CDR1 and CDR2 are SEHNR and FQNEAQ (reference sequence). The CDR3 length is 15 residues. CDR3 sequence reads: CASSQATRPTGGYTF. For the CDR3, the DNA is TGTGCCAGCAGCCAGGCAACTAGGCCTACTGGTGGCTACACCTTC.

J is TRBJ1-5 and V is TRBV19; 9 nucleotides match TRBD1. This CDR3 region has 15 residues. Germline-derived CDR1 and CDR2 are LNHDA and SQIVND (reference sequence). The trim removed 6 bases at V and 12 bases at J, leaving 15 bases unmatched. The CDR3 protein is CASSSGGTGIGVQHF. CDR3 sequence (DNA): TGTGCCAGTAGCTCCGGGGGGACAGGGATCGGGGTCCAGCATTTT. Full variable domain (outside the CDR3, taken from reference TRBV19 and TRBJ1-5): DGGITQSPKYLFRKEGQNVTLSCEQNLNHDAMYWYRQDPGQGLRLIYYSQIVNDFQKGDIAEGYSVSREKKESFPLTVTSAQKNPTAFYLCASSSGGTGIGVQHFGDGTRLSIL.

This clone has just one count. This chain links TRBV5-6 with TRBJ1-4; D is perhaps TRBD1 (5 bases). The germline V gene has CDR1 SGHDT and CDR2 YYEEEE. This CDR3 has 16 residues. V lost 4 bases and J 3 bases, leaving 16 bases between the germline ends. The CDR3 DNA follows: TGTGCCAGCAGCCCGGCGGGGCGAGGAGCTAATGAAAAACTGTTTTTT. Translating gives CASSPAGRGANEKLFF.

The chain joins TRBV30 to TRBJ1-1; D unresolved. The germline V gene encodes CDR1 GTSNPN and CDR2 SVGIG (reference sequence). There are 13 residues in the CDR3. V dropped 1 base and J dropped 1 base, with 7 bases sitting between them. The CDR3 sequence is CAWSDVSNTEAFF. CDR3 DNA sequence: TGTGCCTGGAGTGATGTCTCGAACACTGAAGCTTTCTTT.

This sequence joins TRBV4-2 and TRBJ1-4; possible D gene TRBD1, 5 bases. The CDR3 has 13 residues. Germline V gene data show CDR1 as LGHNA and CDR2 as YNFKEQ. Trimming stripped 5 bases from V and 6 bases from J, with 10 bases between. The CDR3 here is CASSFWGDEKLFF. The CDR3 nucleotides are TGTGCCAGCAGCTTCTGGGGGGATGAAAAACTGTTTTTT.

The chain joins TRBV2 to TRBJ2-5, with 11 bases identical to TRBD2. V was pared by 4 bases and J by 4 bases, with 5 bases of the junction left unmatched. This CDR3 region has 15 residues. From germline, CDR1 is SNHLY and CDR2 FYNNEI. The CDR3: CASSATSGVGETQYF. CDR3 in DNA: TGTGCCAGCAGTGCGACTAGCGGGGTGGGAGAGACCCAGTACTTC.

The V call is TRBV19, the J call TRBJ2-2; 7 bases align to TRBD1. Germline lookup yields CDR1 LNHDA and CDR2 SQIVND (reference sequence). With 10 bases clipped from V and 2 bases from J, the junction kept 7 bases outside the gene matches. The CDR3 totals 14 residues. The CDR3 DNA reads TGTGCCACCGGACAGGATCCCAACACCGGGGAGCTGTTTTTT. Protein sequence: CATGQDPNTGELFF.

This rearrangement joins TRBV6-6 to TRBJ1-5, with 7 bases matching TRBD1. This CDR3 is 15 amino acids long. J gave up 4 bases and V 4 bases, and 7 bases lay outside the gene matches. Germline CDR1 and CDR2: MNHNY and SVGAGI (reference sequence). CDR3 sequence: CASSLPGQTNQPQHF. The CDR3 nucleotides read TGTGCCAGCAGTTTACCGGGACAGACTAATCAGCCCCAGCATTTT.

This clone has only a few counts. This chain links TRBV2 with TRBJ1-2; 9 nucleotides align to TRBD1. The length of the CDR3 is 15 residues. The J segment lost 2 bases and the V segment lost 6 bases, leaving 7 bases of the junction unmatched. Germline V CDR1 and CDR2: SNHLY, FYNNEI. This CDR3 is CASSAQGQGNYGYTF. The CDR3 DNA sequence: TGTGCCAGCAGCGCCCAGGGACAGGGAAACTATGGCTACACCTTC.

The chain links TRBV5-1 to TRBJ2-3; D possibly corresponds to TRBD2 (5 bases). In germline, CDR1 is SGHRS, CDR2 YFSETQ. V dropped 4 bases and J dropped 5 bases, with 11 bases sitting between them. The CDR3 loop spans 13 amino acids. CDR3 in DNA: TGCGCCAGCAGCGTCAGCGGAGGAGATACGCAGTATTTT. Translating it yields CASSVSGGDTQYF.

This clone was picked up a small number of times. The V gene is TRBV5-1, the J gene TRBJ2-5; D call uncertain. CDR1 and CDR2 (germline): SGHRS, YFSETQ. The V end lost 3 bases, the J end lost 5 bases, and 17 bases lay between the germline ends. The CDR3 loop spans 15 amino acids. The CDR3, as DNA: TGCGCCAGCAGCTCTTATTCAGGCCTACACGAGACCCAGTACTTC. This translates into CASSSYSGLHETQYF.

This clone was seen just once. The J gene is TRBJ1-2, the V gene TRBV30; D gene unclear. CDR3 length: 13 amino acids. The V gene lost 3 bases and the J gene lost 10 bases, with 18 bases spanning the gap. The germline V gene has CDR1 GTSNPN and CDR2 SVGIG (reference sequence). CDR3 nucleotide sequence: TGTGCCTGGAGCGTGGCGGCTGTATTGGCCTACACCTTC. Protein product: CAWSVAAVLAYTF. Full variable domain (remainder filled in from reference TRBV30 and TRBJ1-2): SQTIHQWPATLVQPVGSPLSLECTVEGTSNPNLYWYRQAAGRGLQLLFYSVGIGQISSEVPQNLSASRPQDRQFILSSKKLLLSDSGFYLCAWSVAAVLAYTFGSGTRLTVV.

V is TRBV6-1 and J is TRBJ1-1; 7 nucleotides agree with TRBD1. The trim removed 5 bases at V and 0 bases at J, leaving 6 bases unmatched. CDR3 length: 15 amino acids. CDR1 is MNHNS and CDR2 is SASEGT in the germline V gene. CDR3 bases: TGTGCCAGCAGTCGACAGGGACCGATGAACACTGAAGCTTTCTTT. The encoded protein is CASSRQGPMNTEAFF.

In its sample, this clone was seen a few times. The chain links TRBV6-4 to TRBJ2-1, with a weak D call TRBD2 (7 bases). The CDR3 length is 15 residues. Germline V CDR1 and CDR2: MRHNA, SNTAGT. The ends were cut back, 3 bases at V and 4 bases at J, with 13 bases in the middle. CDR3 loop: CASSEARGGYNEQFF. The CDR3 nucleotides are TGTGCCAGCAGTGAAGCGAGGGGGGGTTACAATGAGCAGTTCTTC.

The chain combines TRBV10-1 with TRBJ1-1; possibly TRBD1 for D (6 bases). The CDR3 sequence is 13 residues long. Germline CDR1 WNHNN, CDR2 SYGVQD (reference sequence). V was pared by 3 bases and J by 5 bases, with 10 bases between. In DNA form, the CDR3 reads TGCGCCAGCAGTGAAGGGAGGGGGACTGAAGCTTTCTTT. Translation gives CASSEGRGTEAFF.

This chain connects TRBV29-1 to TRBJ1-2; D ambiguous. The germline V and J ends were trimmed by 4 bases and 2 bases, with 11 bases remaining between them. From germline, CDR1 is SQVTM and CDR2 ANQGSEA. CDR3 length: 13 amino acids. CDR3 amino acids: CSVGAGGNYGYTF. The CDR3 DNA sequence: TGCAGCGTTGGAGCAGGAGGAAACTATGGCTACACCTTC.

The chain is built from TRBV5-1 and TRBJ2-4; TRBD1 matches 9 bases. V trimming: 3 bases; J trimming: 9 bases; junction bases outside the gene matches: 7. Germline CDR1 SGHRS, CDR2 YFSETQ. The CDR3 has 14 amino acids. The CDR3 sequence: CASSSQGAEGIQYF. Here the CDR3 DNA reads TGCGCCAGCAGCTCACAGGGGGCTGAGGGCATTCAGTACTTC.

The V and J genes are TRBV15 and TRBJ1-2, with TRBD1 matching 10 bases. The ends lost 0 bases at V and 8 bases at J; junction bases unmatched: 6. The CDR3 consists of 15 residues. In germline, CDR1 is LNHNV, CDR2 YYDKDF (reference sequence). The DNA for the CDR3 is TGTGCCACCAGCAGAGATGGGACAGGGGCGGGAGGCTACACCTTC. This codes for CATSRDGTGAGGYTF. Based on the CDR3 plus reference TRBV15 and TRBJ1-2, the full variable domain is DAMVIQNPRYQVTQFGKPVTLSCSQTLNHNVMYWYQQKSSQAPKLLFHYYDKDFNNEADTPDNFQSRRPNTSFCFLDIRSPGLGDTAMYLCATSRDGTGAGGYTFGSGTRLTVV.